The T cell receptor beta chain described here comes from a study of post-analysis software for immune sequencing data. Broader study findings: Diversity measured as normalized Chao1 was significantly lower in multiple sclerosis patients than in controls. The five TRBV segments detected at higher frequency in patients than in controls included TRBV5-6, TRBV5-1 and TRBV20-1.

Worth noting for this clonotype: Its antigen is unknown.

V was clipped by 7 bases and J by 3 bases; unmatched bases: 12. This CDR3 has 14 residues. CDR1 DFQATT and CDR2 SNEGSKA come from the germline V gene (reference sequence). Libraries were made from TCR beta cDNA, and they carried unique molecular identifiers. TCRdb called the PCR reads again in MiXCR, with one record for every CDR3 protein. The sample lists approximately 630,000 distinct CDR3 sequences, 59% occurring once. The clonotype comes from a girl under 10 years old with multiple sclerosis. The chain uses TRBV20-1 and TRBJ2-7; 7 bases agree with TRBD1. The sequencing input was blood. CDR3 region: CSVQSGTVYYEQYF. CDR3 coding DNA: TGCAGTGTGCAATCCGGGACAGTATACTACGAGCAGTACTTC.